This entry lists 20 T cell receptor beta chains sequenced from one sample in a study of PD-1 blockade in classical Hodgkin lymphoma. Generated by immunoSEQ multiplex PCR, the TCRdb table keeps only in-frame clones and is missing some. The repertoire has approximately 30,000 clones, 72% of them found once; the top ten carry roughly 3.5%. Sample time point: cycle 4 day 1 (C4D1), after more than 5 weeks of nivolumab. Relapses following autologous stem cell transplantation were seen in all patients, with brentuximab vedotin exposure varying. This specimen consisted of peripheral blood mononuclear cells (PBMCs), obtained before the fourth cycle of nivolumab. The receptors shown here come from a human donor with classical Hodgkin lymphoma.

This chain links TRBV5-1 with TRBJ2-7; TRBD1 matches 9 bases. The CDR3 is 15 residues long. Per germline, CDR1 SGHRS and CDR2 YFSETQ. V lost 5 bases and J lost 0; bases outside the gene matches: 6. This CDR3 is CASSPDRGLSYEQYF. The DNA of the CDR3 is TGCGCCAGCAGTCCGGACAGGGGCCTCTCCTACGAGCAGTACTTC.

The chain employs TRBV27 and TRBJ2-2, with 12 bases identical to TRBD2. Trimming removed 6 bases from V and 7 bases from J; junction bases left unmatched: 9. CDR1 is MNHEY, CDR2 SMNVEV, per germline (reference sequence). This CDR3 has 16 residues. In nucleotides, the CDR3 is TGTGCCAGCAGGACTAGCGGGAGAAGTTATGTCGGGGAGCTGTTTTTT. Its translation is CASRTSGRSYVGELFF.

The genes are TRBV4-1 and TRBJ1-2; D call uncertain. CDR1 is MGHRA and CDR2 is YSYEKL in the germline V gene. The CDR3 has 15 residues. The ends were cut back, 0 bases at V and 4 bases at J, with 12 bases in the middle. The CDR3 DNA reads as TGCGCCAGCAGCCAAGATTATCAGAGCGGCTATGGCTACACCTTC. The encoded protein is CASSQDYQSGYGYTF.

This clone has a handful of counts. This sequence joins TRBV7-9 and TRBJ1-2, with 7 bases that match TRBD1. The trim removed 3 bases at V and 4 bases at J, leaving 5 bases unmatched. From germline, CDR1 is SEHNR and CDR2 FQNEAQ (reference sequence). The CDR3 consists of 14 residues. In nucleotides, the CDR3 is TGTGCCAGCAGCTTCTCACAGGGGAGCTATGGCTACACCTTC. Translated: CASSFSQGSYGYTF.

This clone was seen a few times. V usage is TRBV5-1 and J usage is TRBJ1-1; D not certain. Germline loops: CDR1 SGHRS, CDR2 YFSETQ. The CDR3 totals 12 residues. The ends were cut back, 2 bases at V and 7 bases at J, with 9 bases in the middle. CDR3 bases: TGCGCCAGCAGCTTCGATGGGATTGAAGCTTTCTTT. Residues: CASSFDGIEAFF.

The V gene is TRBV7-9, the J gene TRBJ2-5; maybe TRBD1 (5 bases). CDR3 length equals 14 residues. Trimming cost V 3 bases and J 5 bases, with 13 bases left between them. Germline CDR1 is SEHNR and CDR2 is FQNEAQ (reference sequence). The CDR3 sequence is CASSFSQGVETQYF. CDR3 DNA sequence: TGTGCCAGCAGCTTCTCGCAGGGTGTGGAGACCCAGTACTTC.

There are a few counts of this clone. V usage is TRBV14 and J usage is TRBJ2-1; 9 bases line up with TRBD1. The CDR3 sequence is 13 residues long. Losses at the gene ends were 6 bases for V and 8 bases for J; bases not matched to a gene: 5. In germline, CDR1 is SGHDN, CDR2 FVKESK. Here the CDR3 DNA reads TGTGCCAGCAGACGGACAGGGGATCATGAGCAGTTCTTC. Its translation is CASRRTGDHEQFF.

V usage is TRBV19 and J usage is TRBJ1-5; 7 bases fit TRBD1. The ends lost 3 bases at V and 9 bases at J; junction bases unmatched: 11. Germline V gene sequence: CDR1 LNHDA, CDR2 SQIVND (reference sequence). CDR3 size: 15 residues. The CDR3 DNA reads as TGTGCCAGTAGTATGGGACAGAAGATTTGGGGGCCCCAGCATTTT. Translation: CASSMGQKIWGPQHF.

The rearrangement joins TRBV18 to TRBJ1-3; D might be TRBD1 (6 bases). The germline V gene has CDR1 KGHSH and CDR2 LQKENI. The CDR3 covers 14 residues. The ends were cut back, 3 bases at V and 0 bases at J, with 6 bases in the middle. The CDR3 region is CASSPDSSGNTIYF. CDR3 bases: TGTGCCAGCTCACCGGACAGCTCTGGAAACACCATATATTTT.

The chain combines TRBV7-8 with TRBJ2-5; D might be TRBD2 (5 bases). The CDR3 has 15 amino acids. Deletions cut 5 bases from V and 5 bases from J, with 18 bases between. The germline V gene encodes CDR1 SGHVS and CDR2 FQNEAQ. In DNA form, the CDR3 reads TGTGCCAGCAGCCCGCGGAGGCTTCTCGGGGAGACCCAGTACTTC. It yields the protein CASSPRRLLGETQYF.

The gene calls are TRBV12-5 and TRBJ2-1; TRBD2 agrees at 9 bases. V shed 7 bases and J 1 base; nucleotides not matched to a gene: 5. Looked up from germline, CDR1 is LGHNT and CDR2 is FRNRAP. CDR3 size: 15 residues. The CDR3 DNA reads as TGTGCTAGTGCAATCACTAGCGGGTCCTACAATGAGCAGTTCTTC. Protein product: CASAITSGSYNEQFF.

The chain links TRBV4-3 to TRBJ2-1; 8 positions match TRBD2. This CDR3 comprises 17 residues. The J segment lost 7 bases and the V segment lost 3 bases, leaving 14 bases of the junction unmatched. Germline V gene data show CDR1 as LGHNA and CDR2 as YSLEER. This chain's CDR3 is CASSQVFREGLFNEQFF. The DNA of the CDR3 is TGCGCCAGCAGCCAGGTATTCCGGGAGGGCCTTTTTAATGAGCAGTTCTTC.

This clone is labeled as medium-sized. The chain employs TRBV28 and TRBJ2-7, with D hard to call. Trimming removed 1 base from V and 0 bases from J, with 10 bases in between. This CDR3 contains 15 residues. The germline V gene encodes CDR1 MDHEN and CDR2 SYDVKM. CDR3 DNA sequence: TGTGCCAGCAGTTTATCGACCGTCCTCTCCTACGAGCAGTACTTC. Protein product: CASSLSTVLSYEQYF.

This clone was detected only once. This chain links TRBV6-1 with TRBJ1-1; TRBD1 matches 7 bases. J was trimmed by 8 bases and V by 6 bases; bases with no gene match: 12. This CDR3 is built from 14 residues. In germline, CDR1 is MNHNS, CDR2 SASEGT. The CDR3 DNA follows: TGTGCCAGCAGCCTACCGGGACAGAAATCAGAAGCTTTCTTT. As protein: CASSLPGQKSEAFF.

This clone was found once. The rearrangement uses TRBV28 and TRBJ2-7; TRBD1 might be the D (5 bases). Per germline, CDR1 MDHEN and CDR2 SYDVKM. This CDR3 contains 12 residues. Trimming took off 6 bases at V and 4 bases at J, with 10 bases between the two ends. The CDR3: CASSPAGYEQYF. CDR3 coding DNA: TGTGCCAGCAGCCCTGCAGGGTACGAGCAGTACTTC.

The gene calls are TRBV5-1 and TRBJ2-2; D uncertain. This CDR3 comprises 14 residues. The germline V gene has CDR1 SGHRS and CDR2 YFSETQ. The V gene lost 3 bases and the J gene lost 0 bases, with 6 bases spanning the gap. In DNA, the CDR3 is TGCGCCAGCAGCTCCGCCGCGAACACCGGGGAGCTGTTTTTT. Protein sequence: CASSSAANTGELFF.

The V and J genes are TRBV27 and TRBJ2-1; D remains unclear. This CDR3 region has 11 residues. V was trimmed by 6 bases and J by 9 bases, leaving 9 bases between them. Per the germline V gene, CDR1 is MNHEY and CDR2 is SMNVEV (reference sequence). In DNA form, the CDR3 reads TGTGCCAGCAGCCAAGCGAGTGAGCAGTTCTTC. Translated: CASSQASEQFF.

The chain carries TRBV5-1 and TRBJ1-1, with D perhaps matching TRBD1 (5 bases). CDR1 SGHRS and CDR2 YFSETQ come from the germline V gene. This CDR3 spans 15 amino acids. The ends were cut back, 0 bases at V and 4 bases at J, with 13 bases in the middle. Here the CDR3 DNA reads TGCGCCAGCAGCTTGGGGGGCGGCCAGACCACTGAAGCTTTCTTT. This gives the protein CASSLGGGQTTEAFF. Based on the CDR3 plus reference TRBV5-1 and TRBJ1-1, the full variable domain is KAGVTQTPRYLIKTRGQQVTLSCSPISGHRSVSWYQQTPGQGLQFLFEYFSETQRNKGNFPGRFSGRQFSNSRSEMNVSTLELGDSALYLCASSLGGGQTTEAFFGQGTRLTVV.

V gene TRBV9 combines with J gene TRBJ1-6; possibly TRBD1 for D (5 bases). Trimming shortened V by 4 bases and J by 1 base, and 9 bases separated the two germline ends. CDR1 is SGDLS, CDR2 YYNGEE, per germline. This CDR3 contains 15 residues. The CDR3 region has the DNA TGTGCCAGCAGCCCCGGGACTTCCTATAATTCACCCCTCCACTTT. Translation gives CASSPGTSYNSPLHF.

The V call is TRBV30, the J call TRBJ1-3; D is uncertain. V gave up 3 bases and J gave up 2 bases, with 8 bases separating them. The CDR3 extends over 13 amino acids. CDR1 and CDR2 from the germline V gene are GTSNPN and SVGIG (reference sequence). The CDR3 loop is CAWSPKTGNTIYF. Here the CDR3 DNA reads TGTGCCTGGAGCCCGAAGACTGGAAACACCATATATTTT.